The 8 T cell receptor beta chains below come from one sample, sequenced in a study of shared clonotypes between healthy human individuals. Sequencing was performed with immunoSEQ multiplex PCR; in TCRdb, only in-frame clones are kept and a portion is missing. Altogether 2.5 million or so clones are present, approximately 90% being singletons, with the ten largest covering roughly 0.15%. The source material was naive CD4+ T cells sorted from blood. Specified subset: CD45RA+ positively selected. The receptors were gathered from a man between 18 and 29 years old in good health.

V gene TRBV11-2 combines with J gene TRBJ2-1; the match to TRBD1 covers 8 bases. In germline, CDR1 is SGHAT, CDR2 FQNNGV. The CDR3 spans 16 residues. J lost 3 bases, V lost 5 bases, and 9 bases had no gene match. As DNA, the CDR3 is TGTGCCAGCAGCACAAACAGGGGGAGAAACTACAATGAGCAGTTCTTC. Its protein product is CASSTNRGRNYNEQFF.

The chain joins TRBV15 to TRBJ2-5; TRBD1 matches 7 bases. J lost 5 bases, V lost 2 bases, and 5 bases had no gene match. Per germline, CDR1 LNHNV and CDR2 YYDKDF (reference sequence). The CDR3 sequence is 14 residues long. The CDR3 coding sequence is TGTGCCACCAGCAGATCACAGGGGAAGGAGACCCAGTACTTC. Residues: CATSRSQGKETQYF.

The V and J genes are TRBV5-1 and TRBJ2-5; D may correspond to TRBD1 or TRBD2 (6 bases each). This CDR3 spans 13 amino acids. Germline CDR1 reads SGHRS; CDR2 reads YFSETQ. V was clipped by 7 bases and J by 5 bases, with 15 bases between them. The CDR3, as DNA: TGCGCCAGCTGCCTGGAGGGGGAGGAGACCCAGTACTTC. Translated, it gives CASCLEGEETQYF.

The rearrangement uses TRBV7-9 and TRBJ1-2; D is undetermined. Trimming left V 1 base short and J 3 bases short, with 6 bases between. Germline V gene lookup returns CDR1 SEHNR and CDR2 FQNEAQ (reference sequence). The CDR3 spans 13 residues. The CDR3 DNA reads as TGTGCCAGCAGCTTAGAGGGTTACTATGGCTACACCTTC. Its protein product is CASSLEGYYGYTF. Based on the CDR3 plus reference TRBV7-9 and TRBJ1-2, the full variable domain is DTGVSQNPRHKITKRGQNVTFRCDPISEHNRLYWYRQTLGQGPEFLTYFQNEAQLEKSRLLSDRFSAERPKGSFSTLEIQRTEQGDSAMYLCASSLEGYYGYTFGSGTRLTVV.

This chain uses TRBV28 with TRBJ2-3, with TRBD2 matching 8 bases. Germline V lookup: CDR1 MDHEN, CDR2 SYDVKM. The CDR3 length is 12 residues. J was trimmed by 8 bases and V by 7 bases; bases with no gene match: 5. The CDR3 protein is CASITRGGTQYF. CDR3 coding DNA: TGTGCCAGCATAACCCGGGGGGGTACGCAGTATTTT.

The chain links TRBV15 to TRBJ2-1, with 8 nucleotides matching TRBD2. Trimming removed 0 bases from V and 5 bases from J; junction bases left unmatched: 9. The CDR3 sequence is 17 residues long. CDR1 LNHNV and CDR2 YYDKDF come from the germline V gene (reference sequence). CDR3 residues: CATSREERGSPDNEQFF. The CDR3 bases are TGTGCCACCAGCAGAGAGGAGCGGGGGTCCCCCGACAATGAGCAGTTCTTC.

The table lists this clone with a count of one. This rearrangement joins TRBV19 to TRBJ1-1, with D tentatively TRBD1 (6 bases). Trimming left V 6 bases short and J 4 bases short, with 18 bases between. Germline CDR1 reads LNHDA; CDR2 reads SQIVND (reference sequence). The CDR3 is 15 residues long. The CDR3 region has the DNA TGTGCCAGTAGACATACAACAGGGTTGACCACTGAAGCTTTCTTT. Protein sequence: CASRHTTGLTTEAFF.

V and J are TRBV19 and TRBJ1-2; TRBD1 is a possible D gene (6 bases). V dropped 3 bases and J dropped 4 bases, with 18 bases sitting between them. The CDR3 is 16 residues long. Germline V gives CDR1 LNHDA, CDR2 SQIVND (reference sequence). Here the CDR3 DNA reads TGTGCCAGTAGTATCCGAAGGGAGGGGGGCCTCTATGGCTACACCTTC. Amino acids: CASSIRREGGLYGYTF.